A single TCR beta chain is shown here with its context. The antigen remains unidentified. The data were taken from a study of OX40 agonist ivuxolimab in advanced cancers. Looking at the study overall: Patients with prior anti-PD-1, anti-PD-L1 or anti-CTLA-4 therapy were eligible; approximately 40% had some. Study conclusions and caveats: Expanded clones belonging to CD8+ T cells outnumbered, on average, those of CD4+. At doses 0.1 to 3.0 mg/kg, CD4+ and CD8+ clones expanded.

Assay: immunoSEQ multiplex PCR; the TCRdb copy retains only in-frame clones and omits some. The sample consists of tens of thousands of clones, 65% to 75% of them appearing once. Per the germline V gene, CDR1 is SGHTA and CDR2 is FQGNSA. This CDR3 is built from 14 residues. V lost 2 bases to trimming and J lost 0 bases, with 7 bases between them. Blood sampling was done at baseline, cycle 4 day 1, and cycle 7 day 1. This clonotype originated in an adult with an advanced solid tumor such as melanoma, head and neck, liver or kidney cancer. The chain combines TRBV7-2 with TRBJ1-2; D gene uncertain. This specimen consisted of CD4+ or CD8+ T cells sorted from blood, obtained in a trial of the OX40 agonist ivuxolimab. The CDR3 DNA sequence: TGTGCCAGCAGCTTAATGGCGGCTAACTATGGCTACACCTTC. It specifies CASSLMAANYGYTF.